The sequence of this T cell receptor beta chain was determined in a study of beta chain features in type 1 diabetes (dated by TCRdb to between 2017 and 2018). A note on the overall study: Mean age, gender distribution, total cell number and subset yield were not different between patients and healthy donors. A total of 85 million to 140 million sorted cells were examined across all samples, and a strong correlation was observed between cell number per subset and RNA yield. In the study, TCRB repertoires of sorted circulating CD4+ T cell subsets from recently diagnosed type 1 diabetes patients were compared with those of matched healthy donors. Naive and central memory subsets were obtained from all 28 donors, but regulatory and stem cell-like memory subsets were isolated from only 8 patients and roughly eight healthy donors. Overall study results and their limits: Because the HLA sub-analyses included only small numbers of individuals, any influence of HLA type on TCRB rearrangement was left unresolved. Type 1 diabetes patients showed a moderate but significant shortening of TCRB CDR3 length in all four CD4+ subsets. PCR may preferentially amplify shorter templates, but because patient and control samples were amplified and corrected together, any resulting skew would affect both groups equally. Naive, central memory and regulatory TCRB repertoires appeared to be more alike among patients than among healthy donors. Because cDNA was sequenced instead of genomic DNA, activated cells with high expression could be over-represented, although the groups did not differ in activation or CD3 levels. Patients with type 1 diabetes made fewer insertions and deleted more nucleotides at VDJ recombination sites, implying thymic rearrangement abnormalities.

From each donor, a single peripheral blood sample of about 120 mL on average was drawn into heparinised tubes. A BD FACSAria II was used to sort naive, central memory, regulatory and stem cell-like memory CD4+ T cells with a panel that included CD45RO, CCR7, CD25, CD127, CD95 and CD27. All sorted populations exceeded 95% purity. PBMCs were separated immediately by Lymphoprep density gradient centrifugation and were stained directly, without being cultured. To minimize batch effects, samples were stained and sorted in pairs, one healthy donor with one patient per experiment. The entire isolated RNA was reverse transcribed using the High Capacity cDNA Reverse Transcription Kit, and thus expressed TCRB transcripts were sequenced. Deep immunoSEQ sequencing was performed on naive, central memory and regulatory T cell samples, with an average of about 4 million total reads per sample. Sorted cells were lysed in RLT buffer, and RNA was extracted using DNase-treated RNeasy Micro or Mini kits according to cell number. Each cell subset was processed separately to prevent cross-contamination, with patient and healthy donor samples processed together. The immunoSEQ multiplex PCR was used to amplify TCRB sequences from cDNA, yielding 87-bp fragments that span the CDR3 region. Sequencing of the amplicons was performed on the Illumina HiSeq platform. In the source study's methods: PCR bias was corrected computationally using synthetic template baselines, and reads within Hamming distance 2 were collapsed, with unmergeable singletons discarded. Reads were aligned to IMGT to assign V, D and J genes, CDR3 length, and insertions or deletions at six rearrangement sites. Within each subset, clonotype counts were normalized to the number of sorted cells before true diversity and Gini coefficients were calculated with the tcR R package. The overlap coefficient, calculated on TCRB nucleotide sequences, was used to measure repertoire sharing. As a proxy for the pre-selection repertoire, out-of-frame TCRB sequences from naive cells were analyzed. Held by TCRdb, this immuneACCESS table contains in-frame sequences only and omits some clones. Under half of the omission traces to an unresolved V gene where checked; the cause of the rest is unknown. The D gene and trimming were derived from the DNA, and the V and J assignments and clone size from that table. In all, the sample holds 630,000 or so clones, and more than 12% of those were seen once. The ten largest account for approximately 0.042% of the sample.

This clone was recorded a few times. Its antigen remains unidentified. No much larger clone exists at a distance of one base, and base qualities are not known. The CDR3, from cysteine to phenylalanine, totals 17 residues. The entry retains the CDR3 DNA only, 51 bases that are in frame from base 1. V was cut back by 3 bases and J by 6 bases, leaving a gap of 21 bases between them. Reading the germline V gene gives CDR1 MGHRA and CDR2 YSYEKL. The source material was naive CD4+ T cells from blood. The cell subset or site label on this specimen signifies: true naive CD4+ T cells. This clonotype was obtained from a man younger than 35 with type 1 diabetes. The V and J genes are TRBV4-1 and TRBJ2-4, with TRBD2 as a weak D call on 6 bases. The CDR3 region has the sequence CASSQAVGWEDRNIQYF. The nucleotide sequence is TGCGCCAGCAGCCAGGCCGTTGGATGGGAGGACCGAAACATTCAGTACTTC.